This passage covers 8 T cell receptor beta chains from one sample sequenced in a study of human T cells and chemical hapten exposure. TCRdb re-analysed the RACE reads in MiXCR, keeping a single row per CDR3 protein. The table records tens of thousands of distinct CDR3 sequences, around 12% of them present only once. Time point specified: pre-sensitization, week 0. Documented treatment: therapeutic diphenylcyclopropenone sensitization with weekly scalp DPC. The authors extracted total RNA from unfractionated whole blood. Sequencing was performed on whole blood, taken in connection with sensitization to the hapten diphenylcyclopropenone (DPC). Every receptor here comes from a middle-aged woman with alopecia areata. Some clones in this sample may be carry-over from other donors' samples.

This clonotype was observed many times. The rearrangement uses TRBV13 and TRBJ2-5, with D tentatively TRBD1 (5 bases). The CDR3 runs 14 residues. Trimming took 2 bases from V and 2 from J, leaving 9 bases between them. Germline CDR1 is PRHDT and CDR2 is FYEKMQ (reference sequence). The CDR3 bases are TGTGCCAGCAGCTTACAACAGGTTCAAGAGACCCAGTACTTC. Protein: CASSLQQVQETQYF.

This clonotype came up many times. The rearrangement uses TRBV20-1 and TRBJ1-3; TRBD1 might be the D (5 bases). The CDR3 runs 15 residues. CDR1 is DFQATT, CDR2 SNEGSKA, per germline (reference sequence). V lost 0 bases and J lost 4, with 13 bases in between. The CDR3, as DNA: TGCAGTGCTAGAGATTTAGCAGGGCACGGAAACACCATATATTTT. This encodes CSARDLAGHGNTIYF.

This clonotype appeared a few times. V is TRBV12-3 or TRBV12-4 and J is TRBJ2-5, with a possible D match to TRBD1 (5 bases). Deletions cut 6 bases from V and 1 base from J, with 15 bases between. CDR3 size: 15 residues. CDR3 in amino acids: CASSSTVDSQETQYF. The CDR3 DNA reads TGTGCCAGCAGCTCCACGGTTGACAGCCAAGAGACCCAGTACTTC.

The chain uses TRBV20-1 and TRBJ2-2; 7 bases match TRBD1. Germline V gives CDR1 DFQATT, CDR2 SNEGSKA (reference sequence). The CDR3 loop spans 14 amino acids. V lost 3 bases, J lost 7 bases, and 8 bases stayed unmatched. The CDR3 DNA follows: TGCAGTGCTAGCGACAGGGAATTGCTCGGGGAGCTGTTTTTT. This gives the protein CSASDRELLGELFF.

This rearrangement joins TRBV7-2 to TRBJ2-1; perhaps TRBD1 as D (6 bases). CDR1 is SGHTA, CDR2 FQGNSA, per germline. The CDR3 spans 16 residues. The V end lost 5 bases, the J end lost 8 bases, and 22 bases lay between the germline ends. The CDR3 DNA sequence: TGTGCCAGCAGCACTCAGACAGGACCCCCTTACGATGAGCAGTTCTTC. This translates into CASSTQTGPPYDEQFF.

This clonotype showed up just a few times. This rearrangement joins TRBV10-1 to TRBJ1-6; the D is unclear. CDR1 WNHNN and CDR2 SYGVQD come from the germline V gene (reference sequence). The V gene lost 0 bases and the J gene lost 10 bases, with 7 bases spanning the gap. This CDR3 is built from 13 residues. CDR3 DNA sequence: TGCGCCAGCAGTGAGTCTAAGAGATCACCCCTCCACTTT. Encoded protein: CASSESKRSPLHF.

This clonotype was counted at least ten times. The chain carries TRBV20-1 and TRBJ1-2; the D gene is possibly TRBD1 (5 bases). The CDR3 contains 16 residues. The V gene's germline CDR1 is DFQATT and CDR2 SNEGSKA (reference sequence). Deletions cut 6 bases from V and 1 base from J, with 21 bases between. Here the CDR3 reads CSAHQYRGTFNYGYTF. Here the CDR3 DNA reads TGCAGTGCGCATCAATATCGGGGCACTTTTAACTATGGCTACACCTTC.

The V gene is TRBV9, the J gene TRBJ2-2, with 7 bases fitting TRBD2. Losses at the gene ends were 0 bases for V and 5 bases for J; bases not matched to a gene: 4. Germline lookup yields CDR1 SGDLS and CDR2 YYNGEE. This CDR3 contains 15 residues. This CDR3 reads CASSVDGGGTGELFF. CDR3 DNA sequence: TGTGCCAGCAGCGTAGACGGGGGAGGGACCGGGGAGCTGTTTTTT. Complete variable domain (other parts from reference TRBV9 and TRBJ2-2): DSGVTQTPKHLITATGQRVTLRCSPRSGDLSVYWYQQSLDQGLQFLIQYYNGEERAKGNILERFSAQQFPDLHSELNLSSLELGDSALYFCASSVDGGGTGELFFGEGSRLTVL.